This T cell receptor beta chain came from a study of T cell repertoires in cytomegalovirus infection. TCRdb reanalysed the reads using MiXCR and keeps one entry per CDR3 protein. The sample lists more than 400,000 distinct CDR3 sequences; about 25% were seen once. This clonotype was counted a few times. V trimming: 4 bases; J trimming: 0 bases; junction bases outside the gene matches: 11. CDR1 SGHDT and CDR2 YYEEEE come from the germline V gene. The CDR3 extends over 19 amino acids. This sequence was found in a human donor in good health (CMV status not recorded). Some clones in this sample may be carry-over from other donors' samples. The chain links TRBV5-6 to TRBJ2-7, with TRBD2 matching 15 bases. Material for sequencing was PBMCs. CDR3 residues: CASSTHGLAGGGSSYEQYV. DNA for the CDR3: TGTGCCAGCAGCACCCACGGACTAGCGGGAGGGGGTAGCTCCTACGAGCAGTACGTC.